These 25 T cell receptor beta chains were sequenced from one sample in a study of blood T cells in healthy people across ages. Primed by a sample-barcoded 5' primer and a J-beta primer mix, a second PCR proceeded for roughly 7 to 11 cycles. TCRdb reprocessed the 5' RACE reads via MiXCR and lists one record per CDR3 protein. The sample shows about a million distinct CDR3 sequences, more than 30% of them seen only once. Sequencing was performed on blood. The receptors derive from a man aged 18 to 30 in good health.

This clonotype was counted a few times. DNA for the CDR3: TGTGCCAGCTCACCAGGCCCCTTTGGGGCTTTCTTT. This encodes CASSPGPFGAFF. The gene calls are TRBV18 and TRBJ1-1; the D is unclear. Trimming left V 2 bases short and J 11 bases short, with 12 bases between. CDR3 length: 12 amino acids. The germline V gene has CDR1 KGHSH and CDR2 LQKENI.

Concerning this clonotype itself: The junction differs from germline at one of its ends, possibly a read error. The gene calls are TRBV7-9 and TRBJ2-1, with D uncertain. The CDR3 covers 15 residues. Germline CDR1 and CDR2: SEHNR and FQNEAQ (reference sequence). The CDR3 DNA is TGTGTCAGCAGCTTAGCTGGCTCCTCCTACAATGAGCAGTTCTTC. Translated: CVSSLAGSSYNEQFF.

The chain combines TRBV5-6 with TRBJ2-7, with unresolved D. TRBJ2-4 matches the DNA end more closely, so the J call is doubtful. Germline lookup yields CDR1 SGHDT and CDR2 YYEEEE. This CDR3 spans 13 amino acids. For the CDR3, the DNA is TGTGCCAGCAGTGTGGCCCTAGGAAACATTCAGTACTTC. Translation: CASSVALGNIQYF.

The sample holds a few counts of this clonotype. The rearrangement joins TRBV5-1 to TRBJ2-5; 7 bases agree with TRBD1. With 0 bases clipped from V and 9 bases from J, the junction kept 8 bases outside the gene matches. CDR1 and CDR2 (germline): SGHRS, YFSETQ. The CDR3 is 14 amino acids. CDR3 DNA: TGCGCCAGCAGCTTGGAACAGGGGCAAGGGTCCCAGTACTTC. Amino acid sequence: CASSLEQGQGSQYF.

This clonotype was detected only a few times. The rearrangement links TRBV12-3 or TRBV12-4 to TRBJ2-5; TRBD1 is a possible D gene (6 bases). V dropped 5 bases and J dropped 2 bases, with 21 bases sitting between them. CDR3 length: 17 residues. Here the CDR3 reads CASSLRASHRAQETQYF. The CDR3, as DNA: TGTGCCAGCAGTCTCCGGGCCTCCCACAGGGCACAAGAGACCCAGTACTTC.

This clonotype has just a few counts. The chain carries TRBV7-6 and TRBJ2-1, with D tentatively TRBD2 (7 bases). CDR1 SGHVS and CDR2 FNYEAQ come from the germline V gene. This CDR3 has 16 amino acids. Between the trimmed V and J ends, which lost 1 base and 1 base, there was a span of 11 bases. The CDR3 DNA is TGTGCCAGCAGCTTAGGAGGGAGGGGGTCCTACAATGAGCAGTTCTTC. This sequence encodes CASSLGGRGSYNEQFF.

This chain connects TRBV19 to TRBJ1-6, with D hard to call. The CDR3 has 12 residues. The V end lost 3 bases, the J end lost 9 bases, and 6 bases lay between the germline ends. Germline CDR1 is LNHDA and CDR2 is SQIVND (reference sequence). This CDR3 reads CASSIGGSPLHF. The DNA for the CDR3 is TGTGCCAGTAGTATTGGTGGTTCACCCCTCCACTTT.

Worth noting for this clonotype: A read error may be the cause here, since a much bigger clone is one base away. The chain is built from TRBV20-1 and TRBJ2-1; 7 bases agree with TRBD2. The CDR3 length is 14 residues. CDR1 DFQATT and CDR2 SNEGSKA come from the germline V gene (reference sequence). V trimming: 6 bases; J trimming: 0 bases; junction bases outside the gene matches: 5. The CDR3 reads CSALGGSSYNEQFF. CDR3 DNA: TGCAGTGCACTCGGCGGGAGCTCCTACAATGAGCAGTTCTTC.

This clonotype was counted between two and nine times. The chain employs TRBV6-2 or TRBV6-3 and TRBJ2-1; 9 positions match TRBD1. The V and J ends lost 7 bases and 7 bases, in that order; junction bases with no gene match: 8. This CDR3 is 14 amino acids long. CDR1 is MNHEY, CDR2 SVGEGT, per germline. The chain's CDR3 is CASTQGQGLNEQFF. Written as DNA, the CDR3 is TGTGCCAGCACCCAGGGACAGGGTTTGAATGAGCAGTTCTTC.

The J gene is TRBJ1-4, the V gene TRBV13; D remains unclear. Germline CDR1 PRHDT, CDR2 FYEKMQ (reference sequence). Trimming removed 4 bases at V and 5 bases at J, with 17 bases between. The CDR3 loop spans 16 amino acids. CDR3 region: CASSSFKVASNEKLFF. The CDR3 DNA reads as TGTGCCAGCAGCTCATTTAAGGTCGCCTCAAATGAAAAACTGTTTTTT. Combining the CDR3 with reference TRBV13 and TRBJ1-4 gives the whole variable domain AAGVIQSPRHLIKEKRETATLKCYPIPRHDTVYWYQQGPGQDPQFLISFYEKMQSDKGSIPDRFSAQQFSDYHSELNMSSLELGDSALYFCASSSFKVASNEKLFFGSGTQLSVL.

V and J are TRBV11-1 and TRBJ2-7, with D perhaps matching TRBD1 (6 bases). The germline CDR1 and CDR2 sequences are SGHAT and FQDESV (reference sequence). Between the trimmed V and J ends, which lost 5 bases and 0 bases, there was a span of 14 bases. This CDR3 contains 15 residues. The CDR3 DNA is TGTGCCAGCAGCAAAGGACAGACGTCCTCCTACGAGCAGTACTTC. Protein sequence: CASSKGQTSSYEQYF.

The CDR3, as DNA: TGTGCCAGCAGTTTATCCCTCATGACTGTGAACACTGAAGCTTTCTTT. This sequence encodes CASSLSLMTVNTEAFF. The gene calls are TRBV27 and TRBJ1-1, with D unclear. Trimming removed 0 bases at V and 0 bases at J, with 11 bases between. Germline values: CDR1 MNHEY, CDR2 SMNVEV (reference sequence). CDR3 size: 16 residues.

The chain has TRBV20-1 and TRBJ1-1; D remains unclear. The CDR3 covers 10 residues. The V gene lost 4 bases and the J gene lost 4 bases, with 4 bases spanning the gap. Germline V gives CDR1 DFQATT, CDR2 SNEGSKA (reference sequence). The CDR3 sequence: CSAILTEAFF. The CDR3 coding sequence is TGCAGTGCTATCCTCACTGAAGCTTTCTTT.

The sample holds a few counts of this clonotype. CDR3 sequence reads: CSARSGSGVYGYTF. The CDR3, as DNA: TGCAGTGCTAGGTCGGGATCAGGGGTATATGGCTACACCTTC. The chain couples TRBV20-1 to TRBJ1-2; D is possibly TRBD1 (6 bases). V was pared by 3 bases and J by 5 bases, with 16 bases between. The CDR3 is 14 amino acids. Germline V gene lookup returns CDR1 DFQATT and CDR2 SNEGSKA (reference sequence).

This clonotype occurred once. The junction departs from germline at one end; a sequencing error may be responsible. The CDR3, as DNA: TGTTCCAGCAGCACCCCCAGTCTGGCCGGCTACACCTTC. Protein sequence: CSSSTPSLAGYTF. The rearrangement joins TRBV12-3 or TRBV12-4 to TRBJ1-2; D remains ambiguous. The CDR3 extends over 13 amino acids.

The V call is TRBV20-1, the J call TRBJ2-5; D is possibly TRBD1 or TRBD2 (6 bases each). V lost 5 bases to trimming and J lost 11 bases, with 24 bases between them. The CDR3 covers 14 residues. The germline V gene has CDR1 DFQATT and CDR2 SNEGSKA (reference sequence). DNA of the CDR3: TGCAGTGCTCCACCGGGGGCGAAGGGCAATGAGCAGTACTTC. Amino acids: CSAPPGAKGNEQYF.

The chain couples TRBV5-5 to TRBJ1-2; D possibly corresponds to TRBD1 (5 bases). In germline, CDR1 is SGHKS, CDR2 YYEKEE (reference sequence). This CDR3 has 17 residues. Trimming took off 0 bases at V and 2 bases at J, with 17 bases between the two ends. CDR3 DNA sequence: TGTGCCAGCAGCTTGGCGCGGGGACCGACTATCAACTATGGCTACACCTTC. Translation gives CASSLARGPTINYGYTF. The entire variable domain, with the rest obtained from reference TRBV5-5 and TRBJ1-2, is as follows: DAGVTQSPTHLIKTRGQQVTLRCSPISGHKSVSWYQQVLGQGPQFIFQYYEKEERGRGNFPDRFSARQFPNYSSELNVNALLLGDSALYLCASSLARGPTINYGYTFGSGTRLTVV.

The chain employs TRBV9 and TRBJ1-4; D is undetermined. V was shortened by 0 bases and J by 0 bases, with 6 bases between the two germline ends. The CDR3 runs to 15 residues. Germline V gene lookup returns CDR1 SGDLS and CDR2 YYNGEE. CDR3 sequence (DNA): TGTGCCAGCAGCGTAGACAGTTCAACTAATGAAAAACTGTTTTTT. This gives the protein CASSVDSSTNEKLFF.

V gene TRBV27 combines with J gene TRBJ2-3; D is perhaps TRBD1 (5 bases). V lost 2 bases and J lost 1, with 13 bases in between. This CDR3 is built from 16 residues. CDR1 MNHEY and CDR2 SMNVEV come from the germline V gene (reference sequence). The CDR3 nucleotides read TGTGCCAGCAGTTTAGGGGCAGGTTTACGCACAGATACGCAGTATTTT. Translating gives CASSLGAGLRTDTQYF.

At least ten counts were recorded for this clonotype. This chain links TRBV29-1 with TRBJ2-5; D is ambiguous. The germline V gene has CDR1 SQVTM and CDR2 ANQGSEA. Trimming stripped 6 bases from V and 2 bases from J, with 7 bases between. The CDR3 is 11 residues long. This CDR3 is CSVAFQETQYF. The CDR3 DNA sequence: TGCAGCGTGGCCTTTCAAGAGACCCAGTACTTC. The full variable domain, in which reference TRBV29-1 and TRBJ2-5 provide the parts outside the CDR3, is SAVISQKPSRDICQRGTSLTIQCQVDSQVTMMFWYRQQPGQSLTLIATANQGSEATYESGFVIDKFPISRPNLTFSTLTVSNMSPEDSSIYLCSVAFQETQYFGPGTRLLVL.

V usage is TRBV18 and J usage is TRBJ2-5; 12 nucleotides agree with TRBD2. This CDR3 has 16 amino acids. The V segment lost 6 bases and the J segment 11 bases; nucleotides outside the gene matches: 16. From germline, CDR1 is KGHSH and CDR2 LQKENI. The CDR3 bases are TGTGCCAGCTCCCCCCGTCTAGCGGGGGGGAACAATGAGCAGTACTTC. It yields the protein CASSPRLAGGNNEQYF.

The rearrangement uses TRBV7-9 and TRBJ1-3; D gene ambiguous. The ends were cut back, 5 bases at V and 0 bases at J, with 17 bases in the middle. There are 17 residues in the CDR3. Germline CDR1 SEHNR, CDR2 FQNEAQ (reference sequence). The CDR3 region is CASSLLYGRYSGNTIYF. DNA of the CDR3: TGTGCCAGCAGCCTGCTATATGGGCGGTACTCTGGAAACACCATATATTTT.

The table lists this clonotype with a few counts. The CDR3 DNA follows: TGTGCCATCAGTGAGAAGGGACAGGGTGGGGACACCGGGGAGCTGTTTTTT. Protein sequence: CAISEKGQGGDTGELFF. This sequence joins TRBV10-3 and TRBJ2-2; 9 bases are shared with TRBD1. The V gene's germline CDR1 is ENHRY and CDR2 SYGVKD. The CDR3 runs 17 residues. Losses at the gene ends were 2 bases for V and 3 bases for J; bases not matched to a gene: 7.

In this sample, this clonotype turned up a few times. CDR3 amino acids: CASSHKSASGDTGELFF. CDR3 bases: TGTGCCAGCAGCCACAAGTCAGCGAGCGGGGACACCGGGGAGCTGTTTTTT. V usage is TRBV7-6 and J usage is TRBJ2-2; TRBD2 matches at 7 bases. This CDR3 is built from 17 residues. Germline lookup yields CDR1 SGHVS and CDR2 FNYEAQ. V lost 5 bases to trimming and J lost 3 bases; unmatched junction nucleotides: 12.

There are a few counts of this clonotype. This chain uses TRBV27 with TRBJ2-5; 8 positions agree with TRBD2. Trimming took 7 bases from V and 3 from J; bases not matched to a gene: 10. The CDR3 covers 15 residues. Germline CDR1 MNHEY, CDR2 SMNVEV (reference sequence). CDR3: CASTPRGGQKETQYF. The CDR3 DNA reads as TGTGCCAGCACTCCCCGGGGGGGGCAAAAAGAGACCCAGTACTTC.